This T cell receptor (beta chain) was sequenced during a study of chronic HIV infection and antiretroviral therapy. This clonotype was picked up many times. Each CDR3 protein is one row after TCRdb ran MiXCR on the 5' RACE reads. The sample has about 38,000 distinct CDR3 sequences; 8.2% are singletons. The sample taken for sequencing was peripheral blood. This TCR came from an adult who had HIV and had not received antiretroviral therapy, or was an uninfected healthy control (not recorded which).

This CDR3 reads CASSGLAGRWNEQFF. CDR3 coding DNA: TGTGCCAGCAGCGGGTTAGCGGGAAGGTGGAATGAGCAGTTCTTC. V gene TRBV28 combines with J gene TRBJ2-1; 8 positions match TRBD2. Germline V gene data show CDR1 as MDHEN and CDR2 as SYDVKM. The CDR3 length is 15 residues. J was trimmed by 7 bases and V by 6 bases; bases with no gene match: 11.